This T cell receptor beta chain appears in the sequencing data of a study of T cells in Graves' hyperthyroidism and ophthalmopathy. Background on the study: Peripheral blood collection took place at initial diagnosis, before any treatment.

As regards this clonotype: Antigen specificity is unknown.

Study-wide points: Blood shared most expanded thyroid clonotypes above 0.001.

The study excluded patients with uncontrolled infection, other autoimmune disease, pregnancy or lactation. The investigators amplified TCR beta CDR3 regions from RNA transcripts. Initially, a first-round RT-PCR of the TCR CDR3 employed the HTBI primer set. TCRdb re-called the multiplex PCR reads through MiXCR, storing one row per CDR3 protein. The data show a few hundred thousand distinct CDR3 sequences, about 20% seen once. This TCR came from a woman aged 45 to 65 with Graves' hyperthyroidism. Sequencing input: blood.

The DNA for the CDR3 is TGCGCCAGCAGCCTACAAATGGGACTTCTTTATGGCTACACCTTC. It specifies CASSLQMGLLYGYTF. The chain employs TRBV4-1 and TRBJ1-2; a weak D match, TRBD1 (5 bases). Germline V gives CDR1 MGHRA, CDR2 YSYEKL. The CDR3 extends over 15 amino acids. The V gene lost 4 bases and the J gene lost 5 bases, with 17 bases spanning the gap.